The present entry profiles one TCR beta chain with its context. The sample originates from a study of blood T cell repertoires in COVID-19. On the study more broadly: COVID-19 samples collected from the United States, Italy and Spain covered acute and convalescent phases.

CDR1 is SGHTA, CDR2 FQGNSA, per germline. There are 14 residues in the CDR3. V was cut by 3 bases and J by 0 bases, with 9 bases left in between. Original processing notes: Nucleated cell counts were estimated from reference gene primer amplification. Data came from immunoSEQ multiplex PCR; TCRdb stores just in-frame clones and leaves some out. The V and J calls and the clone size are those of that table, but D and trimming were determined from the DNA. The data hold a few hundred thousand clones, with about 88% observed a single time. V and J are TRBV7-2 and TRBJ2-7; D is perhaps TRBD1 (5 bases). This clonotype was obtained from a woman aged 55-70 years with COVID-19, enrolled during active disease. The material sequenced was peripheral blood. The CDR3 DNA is TGTGCCAGCAGCTTTACAGGTGCCTCCTACGAGCAGTACTTC. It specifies CASSFTGASYEQYF. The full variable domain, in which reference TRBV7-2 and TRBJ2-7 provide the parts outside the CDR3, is GAGVSQSPSNKVTEKGKDVELRCDPISGHTALYWYRQSLGQGLEFLIYFQGNSAPDKSGLPSDRFSAERTGGSVSTLTIQRTQQEDSAVYLCASSFTGASYEQYFGPGTRLTVT.